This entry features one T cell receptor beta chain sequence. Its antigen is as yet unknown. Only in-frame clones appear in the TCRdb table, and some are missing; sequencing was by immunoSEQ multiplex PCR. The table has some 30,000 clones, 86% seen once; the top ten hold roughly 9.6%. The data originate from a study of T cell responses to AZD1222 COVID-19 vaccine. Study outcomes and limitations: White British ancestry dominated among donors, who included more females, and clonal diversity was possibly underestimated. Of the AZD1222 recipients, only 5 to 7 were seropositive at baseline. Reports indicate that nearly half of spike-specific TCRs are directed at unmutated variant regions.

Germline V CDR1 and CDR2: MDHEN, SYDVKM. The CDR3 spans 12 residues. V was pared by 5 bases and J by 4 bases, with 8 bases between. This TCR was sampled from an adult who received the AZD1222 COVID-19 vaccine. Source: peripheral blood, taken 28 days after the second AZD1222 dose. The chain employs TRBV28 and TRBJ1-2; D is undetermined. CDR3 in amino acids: CASSRPGYGYTF. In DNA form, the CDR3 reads TGTGCCAGCAGTCGGCCAGGCTATGGCTACACCTTC.